This T cell receptor (beta chain) is from a study of CD8+ T cells in alopecia areata. In each case, RNA was isolated and then reverse transcribed into cDNA as the sequencing template. The table came from immunoSEQ multiplex PCR; TCRdb's copy has only in-frame clones and leaves some out. Of almost 250,000 clones listed, under 80% are singletons. Germline V lookup: CDR1 MGHRA, CDR2 YSYEKL. Trimming removed 1 base from V and 0 bases from J; junction bases left unmatched: 4. The CDR3 is 17 residues long. The sequencing here drew on CD4+ T cells sorted from blood, taken at week 0. The gene calls are TRBV4-1 and TRBJ1-1, with 11 bases matching TRBD1. The TCR sequence derives from a human donor with alopecia areata. For the CDR3, the DNA is TGCGCCAGCAGCCAAGTGGACAGGGGGCGCGTGAACACTGAAGCTTTCTTT. Amino acids: CASSQVDRGRVNTEAFF.